Here is one TCR beta chain with its context. The clone's antigen remains unknown. These data come from a study of cytomegalovirus exposure and HLA in healthy donors (dated by TCRdb to the late 2010s). About the study as a whole: According to an earlier analysis of around 600 of the donors, about 190 million T cells yielded 90 million to 140 million unique TCR beta sequences and more than 250 Gb of sequence data. Genome-wide SNP genotypes for about 65% of the 666 donors were used in a later genetic analysis, which treated that subset as a discovery cohort. Rather than using new phenotypic data, the later analysis identified candidate immune exposures from TCR beta sequences and from how often those sequences occurred across donors. Typing coverage varied by locus: about 629-630 donors for A, B, C, DRB1 and DQB1; 522 for DQA1; some 610 for DPA1; approximately 470 for DPB1. Among roughly 400 genotyped donors of the cohort, an average of approximately 240,000 unique TCR beta nucleotide sequences was sequenced per donor, of which 15% to 20% were non-productive. High-throughput TCR immunosequencing, statistical association of individual TCRs with disease status, and machine learning were combined to predict cytomegalovirus infection status. Every discovery cohort repertoire had been produced on one sequencing platform. Using immunosequencing, the study profiled T cell repertoires from 666 subjects and related those repertoires to cytomegalovirus serostatus. The aim of the study was to test whether cataloging public T cell receptors could identify signatures of past pathogen exposure. Donor age, sex, ethnicity and CMV serostatus were collected together with the repertoire data. A separate validation cohort of over 95 different subjects was used in addition to the roughly 640-subject first cohort. To study patterns of TCR occurrence, a later analysis re-analyzed previously published TCR beta repertoires from 500 to 850 donors and added high-resolution HLA genotyping. An early release covering roughly 600 HLA-typed donors comprised roughly 300 gigabases of sequencing data and tens of millions of unique TCR sequences. Of the 300 to 500 genotyped donors, less than 90% were placed in the genetic ancestry cluster associated with self-reported Caucasian donors. An earlier analysis of roughly 580 of the donors used high-throughput TCR beta sequencing to judge whether each TCR beta V gene segment behaved as functional or pseudogenic. Roughly 5 DR-DQ haplotypes were treated as single units for association and clustering because of strong linkage in the cohort. Class I and class II HLA loci were covered by the typing at four-digit resolution. The paper as a whole reports these results and caveats: Cytomegalovirus status was reported to be diagnosed by the classifier with high specificity and sensitivity in both the original and validation cohorts. A further reported finding was that TCR beta sequences accurately predicted the HLA-A and HLA-B alleles for most subjects in the first cohort. In this cohort, only TCR beta chains were sequenced, and detectable features were limited by the absence of alpha or paired-chain data. Because counts were too low, roughly 16 rarely observed V segments, including chromosome 9 orphons, were excluded from the earlier analysis of about 500 of the donors. Broadly in line with IMGT annotations, most TCR beta V segments showed up in productive rearrangements about 90% or about 30% of the time in an earlier analysis of several hundred of the donors. Sequencing depth was assumed to be roughly uniform across donors in the presence/absence analyses, though that assumption may not hold. In a later analysis, most CMV-associated TCR beta chains were found to appear HLA-restricted, with HLA associations seemingly driven largely by CMV exposure. In a later genetic analysis, a missense DCLRE1C variant was associated with V-gene and J-gene trimming of TCR beta chains, and the association was replicated in an independent cohort. Correlated functional status among segregating V segments might reflect linkage disequilibrium, but an unknown experimental factor could not be ruled out. According to the authors, the approach could potentially be generalized to other disease states and immunological phenotypes. In a later analysis, TCR association rates were found to vary across HLA loci, with the most associated TCRs seen for DRB1 alleles and the fewest for HLA-C alleles. Because HLA typing was unavailable for some donors at each locus, only the typed subset was used in association tests. Three of the identified cytomegalovirus-associated TCR beta chains were confirmed in vitro to be specific for cytomegalovirus antigens. The study listed 150 to 200 TCR beta chains as associated with cytomegalovirus. A cluster of highly shared sequence variants was judged likely to be a technical artifact of the sequencing pipeline. According to a later genetic analysis, donors in an Asian-associated ancestry cluster had fewer N-insertions in productive TCRs than the approximately 710-donor mean. Some IMGT-functional V segments, including TRBV6-2 and TRBV6-3, could not be told apart with the 87-base-pair reads, so those segments were excluded. CMV serostatus was the only immune exposure information available for the cohort. Most TCR sequences were seen in very few donors, while some public TCRs were found in many individuals. A later analysis found that HLA-associated TCR beta chains were more clonally expanded and had lower generation probabilities than equally common non-associated chains. Assigning TCR associations to individual alleles was difficult when HLA alleles, especially DR and DQ, strongly co-occurred. A later analysis reported that several top co-occurrence clusters appeared linked to parvovirus B19, influenza, CMV and Epstein-Barr virus. In a later analysis, some 17,000 TCR beta sequences were associated with specific HLA alleles at a false discovery rate of 0.05.

Libraries were constructed by the immunoSEQ multiplex PCR assay. For the multiplex PCR, a mixture combining 60 forward primers for TCR Vbeta segments and 13 reverse primers for TCR Jbeta segments was used. A multiplex PCR assay on genomic DNA amplified the CDR3 region of rearranged TCR beta genes. The amplified TCR beta libraries were sequenced on the Illumina HiSeq System as 87-base-pair reads. The original methods were these. A later analysis counted about 82 million unique TCR beta chains across the 550 to 750 repertoires, and around 9.9 million of these chains were shared by at least two donors. Raw reads were error-corrected and collapsed into unique sequences by a nearest-neighbor algorithm in which closely related sequences were merged to remove PCR and sequencing errors. To assign V, D and J gene segments, CDR3 sequences were aligned to IMGT reference sequences. Each retained sequence needed at least a six-nucleotide match to both a V gene segment and a J gene segment. Rearrangements were classified as productive when the CDR3 lacked stop codons and remained in frame with V and J, and all other rearrangements were classified as non-productive. CDR3 was defined according to IMGT convention as the region running from the second conserved V-encoded cysteine to the conserved J-encoded phenylalanine. The earlier analysis of about 590 of the donors excluded sequences that lacked an unambiguous match to a single V gene segment. An earlier analysis of some 500 of the donors classified V segments as functional when productive rearrangements were above 56.7% and as segregating when the standard deviation between donors was above 5%. A statistical classification framework was developed to diagnose cytomegalovirus status using the catalog of TCR beta chain sequences. V and J gene assignment, in a later analysis, came from comparing TCR nucleotide sequences with IMGT/GENE-DB human TR gene sequences. A later analysis assigned CDR3 sequences and most-parsimonious VDJ recombination scenarios with the TCRdist pipeline. In a later analysis, every TCR beta chain was defined by the combination of its CDR3 amino acid sequence and its V-gene family, and reads without a unique V-gene family were dropped. A later analysis removed 450 to 600 highly shared, low-generation-probability nucleotide sequences to deal with suspected cross-contamination and a sequencing artifact. In a later analysis, a clonal expansion index was calculated for each public chain from normalized within-repertoire ranks of inferred template counts. In a later analysis, generation probabilities were computed using a VDJ recombination model fitted to out-of-frame rearrangements, and the results were checked against IGoR. Hypergeometric tests were used in a later analysis to score TCR-TCR, TCR-HLA and TCR-CMV co-occurrence, with a repertoire-size bias correction applied to the TCR pairs. A later analysis estimated false discovery rates by permuting HLA or CMV assignments 20 times. A later analysis grouped co-occurring TCRs with DBSCAN, adding TCRdist sequence similarity when clustering within HLA-allele-positive subsets. Repertoires with fewer than 30,000 or more than 120,000 public chains were left out of co-occurrence clustering, as were five repertoires with anomalous nucleotide sharing. Entries here come from immuneACCESS through TCRdb and include only in-frame sequences with V and J called. Some clones fail to appear in such tables; in the studies checked, an unresolved V gene covers under half of the shortfall, and the cause of the remainder is unknown. The DNA was the basis for D and trimming; V, J and clone size are from that table. Per the sample table, the count is some 150,000 clones. The ten largest clones capture 0.79% of the sample.

The cohort comprised some 730 healthy bone marrow donors. At the time of sampling, all cohort members were nominally healthy, though unrecorded immune exposures were likely present. The donor was CMV seropositive and belonged to the group of 250 to 300 seropositive cohort members. A peripheral blood sample was provided by each donor, and peripheral blood mononuclear cells were used for TCR beta sequencing. The Qiagen DNeasy Blood Extraction Kit was used to extract genomic DNA from the blood cell samples. Deletion took 6 bases off V and 4 bases off J, with a span of 15 bases between the germline ends. Taken from the germline V gene, the CDR1 and CDR2 loops are SNHLY and FYNNEI. From cysteine to phenylalanine, the CDR3 is 15 amino acids long. This entry keeps only the CDR3 DNA: 45 bases, framed from base 1.

The V and J genes are TRBV2 and TRBJ1-4; TRBD1 is perhaps the D gene, given 5 matching bases. The origin of this receptor is a woman under 30 in good health and CMV-seropositive. Source material: PBMCs. CDR3 sequence: CASSLDSTFNEKLFF. At the DNA level, the sequence is TGTGCCAGCAGCCTCGACAGTACCTTTAATGAAAAACTGTTTTTT.